This T cell receptor beta chain was sequenced in a study of blood T cells in healthy people across ages. PCR was performed a second time for roughly 6 to 12 cycles using a sample-barcoded 5' primer and a J-beta primer mix. Via MiXCR, TCRdb re-called the 5' RACE reads, giving one row per CDR3 protein. The data show roughly 1,500,000 distinct CDR3 sequences, with about 31% seen just once and about 11% held by the top ten. This CDR3 is built from 16 residues. CDR1 is SGHAT and CDR2 is FQDESV in the germline V gene (reference sequence). After removal of 5 bases from V and 2 bases from J, the junction contained 4 bases not matched to a gene.

The origin of this receptor is a woman aged 25 to 45 in good health. Sequenced: blood. The chain links TRBV11-1 to TRBJ2-7; TRBD2 aligns across 15 bases. CDR3: CASSPRTSGRAYEQYF. The DNA for the CDR3 is TGTGCCAGCAGCCCCAGGACTAGCGGGAGGGCCTACGAGCAGTACTTC.